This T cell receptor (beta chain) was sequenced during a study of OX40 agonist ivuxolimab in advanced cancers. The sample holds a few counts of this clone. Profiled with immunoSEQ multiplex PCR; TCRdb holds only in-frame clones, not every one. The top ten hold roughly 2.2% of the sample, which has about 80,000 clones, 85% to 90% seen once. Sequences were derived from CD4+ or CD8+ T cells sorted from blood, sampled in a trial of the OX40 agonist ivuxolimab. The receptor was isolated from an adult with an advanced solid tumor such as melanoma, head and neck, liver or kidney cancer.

The CDR3 is CASSLNRVHEKLFF. In DNA, the CDR3 is TGCGCCAGCAGCTTGAACAGGGTCCATGAAAAACTGTTTTTT. The chain couples TRBV5-1 to TRBJ1-4; TRBD1 is a possible D gene (6 bases). CDR1 and CDR2 from the germline V gene are SGHRS and YFSETQ. The CDR3 is 14 residues long. Trimming took off 1 base at V and 6 bases at J, with 10 bases between the two ends. The variable domain in full, with the rest retrieved from reference TRBV5-1 and TRBJ1-4, is KAGVTQTPRYLIKTRGQQVTLSCSPISGHRSVSWYQQTPGQGLQFLFEYFSETQRNKGNFPGRFSGRQFSNSRSEMNVSTLELGDSALYLCASSLNRVHEKLFFGSGTQLSVL.